These 7 T cell receptor beta chains were all obtained from the same sample, sequenced in a study of T cells in Graves' hyperthyroidism and ophthalmopathy. The investigators amplified TCR beta CDR3 regions from RNA transcripts. The TCR CDR3 first-round RT-PCR relied on the HTBI primer set. TCRdb used MiXCR to reprocess the multiplex PCR reads, holding one entry per CDR3 protein. Among 600,000 to 750,000 distinct CDR3 sequences listed, roughly 17% were seen once. Source material: blood. These receptor sequences come from a man in his forties or fifties with Graves' hyperthyroidism.

This clonotype was detected a few times. The V gene is TRBV27, the J gene TRBJ2-1; 9 nucleotides agree with TRBD1. The CDR3 has 15 residues. V trimming: 6 bases; J trimming: 4 bases; junction bases outside the gene matches: 7. CDR1 and CDR2 from the germline V gene are MNHEY and SMNVEV (reference sequence). CDR3 residues: CASSDRDRVYNEQFF. The CDR3 DNA reads as TGTGCCAGCAGCGACCGGGACAGGGTGTACAATGAGCAGTTCTTC.

The table lists this clonotype with many counts. The CDR3 loop reads CATGTGAGNEQFF. In DNA form, the CDR3 reads TGTGCCACCGGGACGGGAGCGGGGAATGAGCAGTTCTTC. The rearrangement joins TRBV10-3 to TRBJ2-1, with 7 bases that match TRBD2. Germline V lookup: CDR1 ENHRY, CDR2 SYGVKD. CDR3 length: 13 residues. V shed 10 bases, J shed 7 bases, and the junction held 10 bases outside the gene matches.

V and J are TRBV20-1 and TRBJ2-1; weak D call: TRBD2 (8 bases). Germline CDR1 is DFQATT and CDR2 is SNEGSKA (reference sequence). The CDR3 extends over 16 amino acids. The V end lost 6 bases, the J end lost 4 bases, and 22 bases lay between the germline ends. The DNA for the CDR3 is TGCAGTGCCGGGACAGTGGGCGGGAGGTCATACAATGAGCAGTTCTTC. It yields the protein CSAGTVGGRSYNEQFF.

This clonotype was observed many times. The chain links TRBV28 to TRBJ2-3, with 10 bases fitting TRBD2. Germline CDR1 reads MDHEN; CDR2 reads SYDVKM. J gave up 6 bases and V 4 bases, and 7 bases lay outside the gene matches. The CDR3 is 15 residues long. The CDR3 DNA reads TGTGCCAGCAGTTCCCTAGCGGGAGCTAGTGATACGCAGTATTTT. Its translation is CASSSLAGASDTQYF.

The table lists this clonotype with a few counts. The J gene is TRBJ2-1, the V gene TRBV7-3; D unresolved. This CDR3 contains 15 residues. V was clipped by 1 base and J by 3 bases, with 10 bases between them. Germline V lookup: CDR1 SGHTA, CDR2 FQGTGA. As DNA, the CDR3 is TGTGCCAGCAGCTTAAAAGGACGAGACTACAATGAGCAGTTCTTC. Its protein product is CASSLKGRDYNEQFF.

V gene TRBV6-2 or TRBV6-3 combines with J gene TRBJ1-1, with D possibly being TRBD1 (5 bases). V was shortened by 6 bases and J by 1 base, with 12 bases between the two germline ends. Germline CDR1 and CDR2: MNHEY and SVGEGT. The CDR3 contains 14 residues. CDR3 sequence: CASRMDTANTEAFF. The CDR3 nucleotides are TGTGCCAGCAGAATGGACACGGCGAACACTGAAGCTTTCTTT.

Regarding this clonotype: A read error may explain this, as a much larger clone is one base away. CDR3 bases: TGTGCCAGCTCACCATGGACTAGCGGGAGGGTAGGGACCCAGTACTTC. It specifies CASSPWTSGRVGTQYF. The chain carries TRBV18 and TRBJ2-5; 15 bases fit TRBD2. V trimming: 2 bases; J trimming: 7 bases; junction bases outside the gene matches: 5. The CDR3 spans 16 residues. Germline-derived CDR1 and CDR2 are KGHSH and LQKENI.